This T cell receptor beta chain was recorded in a study of PD-L1 blockade in urothelial cancer. In the study overall: Analyses used blood from 3 weeks (second dose) and 6 weeks after treatment start. Per blood sample, T cells had a median of roughly 150,000.

Time point given: peripheral blood 6 weeks after treatment start. The patients had locally advanced or metastatic urothelial carcinoma. Profiling relied on immunoSEQ multiplex PCR, and the TCRdb table lists in-frame clones only, not all of them. This sample has around 66,000 clones, with almost 90% found just once. The CDR3 extends over 18 amino acids. The germline gives CDR1 SGHDT, CDR2 YYEEEE. The trim removed 5 bases at V and 3 bases at J, leaving 13 bases unmatched. The sample here was PBMCs, taken around atezolizumab (anti-PD-L1) treatment. The receptor comes from a man between 60 and 70 years old with urothelial cancer. V usage is TRBV5-6 and J usage is TRBJ1-5; 11 bases fit TRBD1. CDR3 nucleotides: TGTGCCAGCAGTCGCCGGGACAGGGGGTGGTGGGTCAATCAGCCCCAGCATTTT. Amino acids: CASSRRDRGWWVNQPQHF.